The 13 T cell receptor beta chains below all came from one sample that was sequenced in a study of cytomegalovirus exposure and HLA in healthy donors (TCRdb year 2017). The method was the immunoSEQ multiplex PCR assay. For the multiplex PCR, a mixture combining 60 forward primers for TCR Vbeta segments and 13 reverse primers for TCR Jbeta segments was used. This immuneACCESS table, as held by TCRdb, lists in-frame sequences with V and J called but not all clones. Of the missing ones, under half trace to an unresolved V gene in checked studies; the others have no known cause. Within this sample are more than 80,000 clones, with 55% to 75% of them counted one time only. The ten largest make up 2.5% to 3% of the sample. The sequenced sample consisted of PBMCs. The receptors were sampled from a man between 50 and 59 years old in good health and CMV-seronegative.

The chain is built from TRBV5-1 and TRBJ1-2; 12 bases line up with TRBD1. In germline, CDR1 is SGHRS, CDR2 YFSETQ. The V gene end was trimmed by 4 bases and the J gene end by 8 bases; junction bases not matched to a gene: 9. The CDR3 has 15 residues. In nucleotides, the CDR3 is TGCGCCAGCAGCATCTCCGGGACAGGGGGCGAGGGCTACACCTTC. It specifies CASSISGTGGEGYTF.

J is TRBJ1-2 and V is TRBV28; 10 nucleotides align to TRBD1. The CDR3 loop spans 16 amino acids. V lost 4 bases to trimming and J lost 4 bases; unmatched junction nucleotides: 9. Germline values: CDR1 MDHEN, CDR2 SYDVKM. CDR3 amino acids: CASSSLDRGRTYGYTF. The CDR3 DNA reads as TGTGCCAGCAGTTCGCTTGACAGGGGGCGCACCTATGGCTACACCTTC.

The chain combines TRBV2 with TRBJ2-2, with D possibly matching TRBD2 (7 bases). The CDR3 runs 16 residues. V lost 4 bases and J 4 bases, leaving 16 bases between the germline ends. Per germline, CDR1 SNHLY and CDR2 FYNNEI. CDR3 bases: TGTGCCAGCAGTGTGTTCTGGGCGGGGGCCACCGGGGAGCTGTTTTTT. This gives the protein CASSVFWAGATGELFF.

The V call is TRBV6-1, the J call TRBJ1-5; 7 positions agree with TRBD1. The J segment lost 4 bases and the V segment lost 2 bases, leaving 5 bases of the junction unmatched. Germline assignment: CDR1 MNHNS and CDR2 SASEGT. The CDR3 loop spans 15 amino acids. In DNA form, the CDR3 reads TGTGCCAGCAGTGAACCCGGGACAGTGAATCAGCCCCAGCATTTT. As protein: CASSEPGTVNQPQHF.

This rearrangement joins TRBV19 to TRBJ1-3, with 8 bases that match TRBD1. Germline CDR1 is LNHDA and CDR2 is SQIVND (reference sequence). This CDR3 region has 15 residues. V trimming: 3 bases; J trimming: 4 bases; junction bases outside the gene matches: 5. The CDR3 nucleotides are TGTGCCAGTAGTATGACGACAGGGGTCGGAAACACCATATATTTT. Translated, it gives CASSMTTGVGNTIYF.

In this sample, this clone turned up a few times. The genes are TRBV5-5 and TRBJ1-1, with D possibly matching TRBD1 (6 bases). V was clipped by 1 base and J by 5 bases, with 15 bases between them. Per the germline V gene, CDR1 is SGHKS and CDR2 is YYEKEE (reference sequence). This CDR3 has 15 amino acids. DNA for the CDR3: TGTGCCAGCAGCTTGCGGCCAACAGGGTTTACTGAAGCTTTCTTT. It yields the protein CASSLRPTGFTEAFF.

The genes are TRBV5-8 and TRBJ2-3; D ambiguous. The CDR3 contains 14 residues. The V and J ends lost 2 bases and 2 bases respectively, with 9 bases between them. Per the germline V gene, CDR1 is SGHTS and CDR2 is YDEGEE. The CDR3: CASSFLQNTDTQYF. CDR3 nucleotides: TGTGCCAGCAGCTTCTTACAGAACACAGATACGCAGTATTTT.

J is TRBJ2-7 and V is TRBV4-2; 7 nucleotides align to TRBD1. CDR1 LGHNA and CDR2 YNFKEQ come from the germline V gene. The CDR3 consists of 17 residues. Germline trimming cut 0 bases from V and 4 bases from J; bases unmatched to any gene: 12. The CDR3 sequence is CASSQDTGQGVIYEQYF. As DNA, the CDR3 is TGTGCCAGCAGCCAAGATACTGGGCAGGGGGTTATATACGAGCAGTACTTC.

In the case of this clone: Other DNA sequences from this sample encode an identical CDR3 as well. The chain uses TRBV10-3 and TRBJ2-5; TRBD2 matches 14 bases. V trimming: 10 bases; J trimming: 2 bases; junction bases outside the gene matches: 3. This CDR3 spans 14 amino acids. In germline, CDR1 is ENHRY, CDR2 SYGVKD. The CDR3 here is CATGTSGGQETQYF. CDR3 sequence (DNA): TGTGCCACAGGGACTAGCGGGGGACAAGAGACCCAGTACTTC.

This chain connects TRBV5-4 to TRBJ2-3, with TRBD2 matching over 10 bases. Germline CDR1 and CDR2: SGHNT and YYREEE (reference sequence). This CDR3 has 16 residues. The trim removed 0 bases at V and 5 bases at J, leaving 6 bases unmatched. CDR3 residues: CASSLGVSGRLDTQYF. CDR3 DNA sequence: TGTGCCAGCAGCTTGGGGGTTAGCGGGAGGTTAGATACGCAGTATTTT.

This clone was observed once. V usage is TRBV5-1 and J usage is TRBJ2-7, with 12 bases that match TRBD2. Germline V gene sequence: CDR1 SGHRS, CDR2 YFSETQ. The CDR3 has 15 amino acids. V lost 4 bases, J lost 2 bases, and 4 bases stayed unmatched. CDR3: CASSEGLAGPYEQYV. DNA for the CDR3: TGCGCCAGCAGCGAAGGACTAGCGGGACCCTACGAGCAGTACGTC.

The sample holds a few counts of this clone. The CDR3 sequence is CASSYGQRNSPLHF. The CDR3 coding sequence is TGTGCCAGCAGCTACGGACAGAGAAATTCACCCCTCCACTTT. The V and J genes are TRBV4-2 and TRBJ1-6; a weak D match, TRBD1 (6 bases). The germline V and J ends were trimmed by 5 bases and 7 bases, with 12 bases remaining between them. Germline V gene data show CDR1 as LGHNA and CDR2 as YNFKEQ. The CDR3 consists of 14 residues.

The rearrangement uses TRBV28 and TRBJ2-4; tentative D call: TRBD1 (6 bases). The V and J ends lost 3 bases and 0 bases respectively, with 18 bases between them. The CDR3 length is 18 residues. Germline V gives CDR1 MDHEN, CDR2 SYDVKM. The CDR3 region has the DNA TGTGCCAGCAGTTTCCCACAGGGAAACTCTTTAGCCAAAAACATTCAGTACTTC. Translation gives CASSFPQGNSLAKNIQYF.